This TCR beta chain is from a study of blood T cells in healthy people across ages. The study, taken as a whole, reports: A strong correlation was found between TCR beta diversity and the percentage of naive T cells. Versus aged donors, long-lived donors had higher diversity and more naive CD4+ cells. CMV status of donors was not determined, possibly confounding expanded clonotype changes.

Points on this clonotype: Its antigen is as yet unknown.

This CDR3 is built from 13 residues. Germline-derived CDR1 and CDR2 are SQVTM and ANQGSEA. Donors gave ten milliliters of peripheral blood apiece. It was with a sample-barcoded 5' primer and a J-beta primer mix that a second PCR of roughly 6 to 12 cycles was run. In TCRdb, the 5' RACE reads were re-called with MiXCR into one record per CDR3 protein. Of approximately 690,000 distinct CDR3 sequences detected, roughly 53% appear once; the ten largest clones hold 30% to 40%. Sequenced: blood. This sequence joins TRBV29-1 and TRBJ2-7, with D possibly being TRBD2 (6 bases). TRBJ2-5 explains the end of the DNA better; the J call may be wrong. This TCR was recovered from a man aged 55 to 70 in good health. The CDR3 DNA sequence: TGCAGCGCCGGAGGGGCTAGCTCCGAGACCCAGTACTTC. Encoded protein: CSAGGASSETQYF.